This T cell receptor beta chain was found in a study of low-dose radiotherapy and immunotherapy resistance in tumors. Time point defined: after trial treatment. Specified treatment: LDRT plus nivolumab, ipilimumab, low-dose cyclophosphamide and aspirin (RACIN trial). Primers used for first-strand cDNA, a TRAV- and TRBV-specific set, covered both alpha and beta chains. The authors ran 15 to 20 PCR cycles to amplify TCRs with a constant-region primer and V-primer adapter. MiXCR was run by TCRdb on the reads, yielding one entry per CDR3 protein. Among about 44,000 distinct CDR3 sequences listed, around 25% were seen once. Note on this clonotype: It is likely a read error: a sequence one base away is far more abundant.

The CDR3 runs 13 residues. V lost 6 bases to trimming and J lost 5 bases; unmatched junction nucleotides: 4. The germline CDR1 and CDR2 sequences are MDHEN and SYDVKM. The TCR originated in a male donor with prostate cancer. This rearrangement joins TRBV28 to TRBJ1-5; 7 bases line up with TRBD1. Material: PBMCs, obtained after low-dose radiotherapy plus immunotherapy. The CDR3 spells CASSRDRDQPQHF. CDR3 DNA sequence: TGTGCCAGCAGCAGAGACAGGGATCAGCCCCAGCATTTT.